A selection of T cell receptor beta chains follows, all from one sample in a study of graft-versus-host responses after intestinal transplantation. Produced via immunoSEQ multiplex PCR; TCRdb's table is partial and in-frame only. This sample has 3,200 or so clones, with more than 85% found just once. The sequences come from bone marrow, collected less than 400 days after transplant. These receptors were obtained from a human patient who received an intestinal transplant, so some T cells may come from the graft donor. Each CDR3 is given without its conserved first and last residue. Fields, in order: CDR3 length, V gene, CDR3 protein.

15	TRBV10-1	ASSESTSGRITDTQY
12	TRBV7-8	ASSPGASNNEQF
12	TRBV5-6	ASSLVSDPGELF
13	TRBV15	ATSGFRDRDSPLH
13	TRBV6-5	ASSYGAPGNQPQH
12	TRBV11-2	ASSLVLLYSPLH
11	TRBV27	ASSDPVTDTQY
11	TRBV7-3	ASSPGQITEAF
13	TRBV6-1	ASTPMGQGTYEQY
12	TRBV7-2	ASRTDRGYYEQY
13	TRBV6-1	ASSVLAGDQETQY
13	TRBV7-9	ASSYGTGKADTQY
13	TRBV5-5	ASSLDRLQYSPLH
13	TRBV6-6	ASSYGAPGNQPQH
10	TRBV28	ASSSGGWEQF
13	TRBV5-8	ASSPPFGPTYEQY
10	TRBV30	AFDRDMSQAF
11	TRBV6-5	ASSPVRTGELF
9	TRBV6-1	ASSVLNEQF
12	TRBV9	ASSPSGSFYEQY
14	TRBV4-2	ASSPLGQGNNSPLH
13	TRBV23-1	ARDVLRGISYEQY
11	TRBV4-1	ASSHPGNTEAF
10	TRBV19	ASSYRQGEAF
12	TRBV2	ASSGGGGTDTQY
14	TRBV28	ASSLRPPRGYNEQF
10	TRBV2	ATPPGTDTQY
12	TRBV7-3	ASSRGQHTDTQY
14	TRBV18	ASSPSLPGLDDTQY
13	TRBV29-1	SVWDRGDRTDTQY
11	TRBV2	AFRTGKSYGYT
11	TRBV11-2	ASSLVGPGELF
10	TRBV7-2	ASSFRGYEQY
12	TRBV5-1	ASSLDGLNEKLF
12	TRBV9	ASSVGTGRETQY
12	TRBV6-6	ASSYRGQGYEQY
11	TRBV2	ASSGRITDTQY
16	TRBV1	TSRMACCAQSRANVLT
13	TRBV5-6	ASTVRRGGQETQY
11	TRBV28	VAGSSSYNEQF
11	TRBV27	ASSRLASYEQY
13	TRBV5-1	ASSLAEFSYNEQF
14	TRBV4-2	ASSPWSQLGTDTQY
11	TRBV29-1	SVATGQSYEQY
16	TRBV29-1	SVPDRLAYKGRANVLT
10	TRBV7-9	ASSLGYTEAF
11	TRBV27	ASIGGDQETQY
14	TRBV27	ASSYRWDSDNYGYT
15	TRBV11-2	ASSAVVASRKTYGYT
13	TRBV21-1	ASSKKELGTDTQY